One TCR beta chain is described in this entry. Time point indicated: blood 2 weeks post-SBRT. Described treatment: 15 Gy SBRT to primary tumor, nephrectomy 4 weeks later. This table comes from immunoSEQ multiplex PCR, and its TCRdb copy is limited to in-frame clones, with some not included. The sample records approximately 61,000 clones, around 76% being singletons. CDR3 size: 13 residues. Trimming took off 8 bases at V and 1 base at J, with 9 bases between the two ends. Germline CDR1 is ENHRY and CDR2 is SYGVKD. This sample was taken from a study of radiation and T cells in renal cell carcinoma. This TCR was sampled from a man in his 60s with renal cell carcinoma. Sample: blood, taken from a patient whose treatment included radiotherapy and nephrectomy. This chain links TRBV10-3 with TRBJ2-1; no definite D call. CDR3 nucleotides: TGTGCCATCCAGACGGGTTCCTACAATGAGCAGTTCTTC. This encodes CAIQTGSYNEQFF.